These 26 T cell receptor beta chains were sequenced from one sample in a study of CD8 T cells in ankylosing spondylitis. MiXCR, run by TCRdb on the 5' RACE reads, gives a single entry per CDR3 protein. This table has 250,000 to 400,000 distinct CDR3 sequences, 11% appearing once. Sequenced sample: blood, either unsorted or a sorted T cell fraction (not recorded which). The receptor source for this set is a female donor with ankylosing spondylitis or in good health (not recorded which).

Many counts were recorded for this clonotype. The V call is TRBV7-6, the J call TRBJ1-1, with D hard to call. The CDR3 runs 14 residues. Germline V gene lookup returns CDR1 SGHVS and CDR2 FNYEAQ. Trimming removed 4 bases at V and 0 bases at J, with 9 bases between. CDR3 DNA sequence: TGTGCCAGCAGCTGGGGAGACCTGAACACTGAAGCTTTCTTT. Translation gives CASSWGDLNTEAFF.

Only a few counts were recorded for this clonotype. The V call is TRBV6-2 or TRBV6-3, the J call TRBJ1-2; 7 bases align to TRBD1. The V segment lost 2 bases and the J segment 2 bases; nucleotides outside the gene matches: 2. The CDR3 covers 14 residues. The V gene's germline CDR1 is MNHEY and CDR2 SVGEGT. The CDR3 DNA follows: TGTGCCAGCAGTTACGGGACAGCCAACTATGGCTACACCTTC. Amino acids: CASSYGTANYGYTF.

This clonotype occurred many times. The chain couples TRBV28 to TRBJ2-7; D not certain. V was cut by 8 bases and J by 0 bases, with 11 bases left in between. The CDR3 is 13 amino acids. Per the germline V gene, CDR1 is MDHEN and CDR2 is SYDVKM. The CDR3 here is CASSLTGSYEQYF. CDR3 DNA sequence: TGTGCCAGCTCCCTTACTGGCTCCTACGAGCAGTACTTC.

This clonotype was detected only a few times. The gene calls are TRBV5-1 and TRBJ2-5; D possibly matches TRBD1 or TRBD2 (6 bases each). Trimming pared 0 bases from V and 5 bases from J, leaving 11 bases between. The germline V gene has CDR1 SGHRS and CDR2 YFSETQ. The CDR3 is 14 amino acids. CDR3 coding DNA: TGCGCCAGCAGCTTGGACAGGGCGGGGGAGACCCAGTACTTC. It yields the protein CASSLDRAGETQYF.

This clonotype appeared many times. The rearrangement links TRBV5-1 to TRBJ1-2; D gene ambiguous. The CDR3 length is 14 residues. V dropped 2 bases and J dropped 6 bases, with 14 bases sitting between them. The V gene's germline CDR1 is SGHRS and CDR2 YFSETQ. CDR3 protein: CASSLAGIKDGYTF. CDR3 nucleotides: TGCGCCAGCAGCTTAGCCGGGATCAAGGATGGCTACACCTTC.

The V call is TRBV7-9, the J call TRBJ2-2; the D gene is possibly TRBD1 (6 bases). The CDR3 has 15 residues. Germline V gene sequence: CDR1 SEHNR, CDR2 FQNEAQ (reference sequence). V gave up 5 bases and J gave up 4 bases, with 14 bases separating them. Here the CDR3 reads CASSPRGQSTGELFF. CDR3 sequence (DNA): TGTGCCAGCAGCCCCAGAGGACAGTCCACCGGGGAGCTGTTTTTT.

This clonotype has a count of ten or more. The rearrangement uses TRBV9 and TRBJ2-1, with D perhaps TRBD1 (5 bases). This CDR3 has 14 residues. CDR1 is SGDLS and CDR2 is YYNGEE in the germline V gene. With 1 base removed from V and 0 bases from J, the gap between germline ends came to 5 bases. The CDR3 is CASSVQGSYNEQFF. In DNA form, the CDR3 reads TGTGCCAGCAGCGTACAGGGCTCCTACAATGAGCAGTTCTTC. Full variable domain (outside the CDR3, taken from reference TRBV9 and TRBJ2-1): DSGVTQTPKHLITATGQRVTLRCSPRSGDLSVYWYQQSLDQGLQFLIQYYNGEERAKGNILERFSAQQFPDLHSELNLSSLELGDSALYFCASSVQGSYNEQFFGPGTRLTVL.

This clonotype was detected a few times. J is TRBJ2-3 and V is TRBV5-1; weak D call: TRBD2 (7 bases). The CDR3 extends over 16 amino acids. Trimming shortened V by 1 base and J by 5 bases, and 17 bases separated the two germline ends. Germline CDR1 and CDR2: SGHRS and YFSETQ. CDR3 loop: CASSLNPRGAGDTQYF. In nucleotides, the CDR3 is TGCGCCAGCAGCTTGAACCCCCGGGGGGCCGGAGATACGCAGTATTTT.

Many counts were recorded for this clonotype. V and J are TRBV5-1 and TRBJ1-1, with 11 bases identical to TRBD1. Losses at the gene ends were 0 bases for V and 4 bases for J; bases not matched to a gene: 8. The germline V gene encodes CDR1 SGHRS and CDR2 YFSETQ. The CDR3 has 17 residues. CDR3 DNA: TGCGCCAGCAGCTTGGAGGACAGGGGGCGTTCGGGCACTGAAGCTTTCTTT. Its translation is CASSLEDRGRSGTEAFF.

The table lists this clonotype with a few counts. The gene calls are TRBV6-6 and TRBJ1-2, with a weak D call TRBD1 (6 bases). Trimming left V 6 bases short and J 8 bases short, with 13 bases between. Germline V lookup: CDR1 MNHNY, CDR2 SVGAGI (reference sequence). The CDR3 runs 12 residues. The CDR3 loop is CASRKDGGGYTF. The CDR3 region has the DNA TGTGCCAGCAGAAAAGACGGGGGCGGCTACACCTTC.

The sample holds many counts of this clonotype. The rearrangement links TRBV20-1 to TRBJ2-7; D may correspond to TRBD1 or TRBD2 (5 bases each). Germline V lookup: CDR1 DFQATT, CDR2 SNEGSKA (reference sequence). The CDR3 loop spans 12 amino acids. Trimming stripped 6 bases from V and 3 bases from J, with 12 bases between. The CDR3 is CSAQVGGYEQYF. The DNA of the CDR3 is TGCAGTGCCCAGGTTGGGGGCTACGAGCAGTACTTC.

This clonotype was observed at least ten times. This rearrangement joins TRBV27 to TRBJ2-1, with D maybe TRBD2 (6 bases). Looked up from germline, CDR1 is MNHEY and CDR2 is SMNVEV (reference sequence). Trimming took off 3 bases at V and 10 bases at J, with 16 bases between the two ends. This CDR3 has 14 amino acids. CDR3 nucleotides: TGTGCCAGCAGTTTTGCGGGGAGCTTCAGGGAGCAGTTCTTC. Translated: CASSFAGSFREQFF.

V gene TRBV2 combines with J gene TRBJ2-7, with D perhaps TRBD1 or TRBD2 (5 bases each). Trimming removed 4 bases from V and 7 bases from J, with 11 bases in between. There are 12 residues in the CDR3. The germline V gene has CDR1 SNHLY and CDR2 FYNNEI. CDR3 in amino acids: CASSGGMDEQYF. The CDR3 DNA follows: TGTGCCAGCAGTGGGGGGATGGATGAGCAGTACTTC.

This clonotype was observed at least ten times. CDR3: CASSYSSGSSYNEQFF. The CDR3 nucleotides are TGTGCCAGCAGTTACTCTAGCGGAAGCTCCTACAATGAGCAGTTCTTC. The genes are TRBV6-5 and TRBJ2-1; a possible D gene is TRBD2 (6 bases). CDR1 is MNHEY and CDR2 is SVGAGI in the germline V gene. The ends were cut back, 0 bases at V and 0 bases at J, with 9 bases in the middle. The CDR3 has 16 residues.

Of note for this clonotype: It may be a read error: a sequence one base away is much more abundant. The CDR3 spells CSATRDRAETQSF. For the CDR3, the DNA is TGCAGTGCTACAAGGGACAGGGCGGAGACCCAGTCCTTC. The chain couples TRBV20-1 to TRBJ2-5; 9 positions match TRBD1. This CDR3 is 13 amino acids long. Germline-derived CDR1 and CDR2 are DFQATT and SNEGSKA (reference sequence).

In this sample, this clonotype turned up many times. V and J are TRBV20-1 and TRBJ1-4, with D maybe TRBD1 (6 bases). The germline V and J ends were trimmed by 6 bases and 2 bases, with 16 bases remaining between them. The CDR3 runs 15 residues. Germline lookup yields CDR1 DFQATT and CDR2 SNEGSKA (reference sequence). The CDR3: CSALWSGGTNEKLFF. The CDR3 bases are TGCAGTGCGCTGTGGTCGGGGGGCACTAATGAAAAACTGTTTTTT.

This clonotype was detected ten times or more. The genes are TRBV5-5 and TRBJ2-3; 8 bases align to TRBD1. V was clipped by 3 bases and J by 5 bases; unmatched bases: 5. Germline loops: CDR1 SGHKS, CDR2 YYEKEE (reference sequence). CDR3 length equals 14 residues. CDR3 sequence: CASSSGQGGDTQYF. The CDR3 DNA is TGTGCCAGCAGCTCCGGACAGGGTGGAGATACGCAGTATTTT. Combining the CDR3 with reference TRBV5-5 and TRBJ2-3 gives the whole variable domain DAGVTQSPTHLIKTRGQQVTLRCSPISGHKSVSWYQQVLGQGPQFIFQYYEKEERGRGNFPDRFSARQFPNYSSELNVNALLLGDSALYLCASSSGQGGDTQYFGPGTRLTVL.

The sample holds many counts of this clonotype. The V gene is TRBV12-3 or TRBV12-4, the J gene TRBJ2-5; 13 bases fit TRBD2. CDR3 length: 14 residues. With 8 bases clipped from V and 2 bases from J, the junction kept 2 bases outside the gene matches. The CDR3: CASGLAGAQETQYF. Here the CDR3 DNA reads TGTGCCAGCGGACTAGCGGGAGCTCAAGAGACCCAGTACTTC.

This clonotype was seen many times. This chain joins TRBV5-1 and TRBJ2-2; 8 nucleotides align to TRBD2. Germline values: CDR1 SGHRS, CDR2 YFSETQ. Trimming removed 4 bases from V and 9 bases from J; junction bases left unmatched: 8. There are 14 residues in the CDR3. DNA for the CDR3: TGCGCCAGCAGCCCCCGCGGGGGGACACGGGAGCTGTTTTTT. This encodes CASSPRGGTRELFF. Full variable domain (remainder filled in from reference TRBV5-1 and TRBJ2-2): KAGVTQTPRYLIKTRGQQVTLSCSPISGHRSVSWYQQTPGQGLQFLFEYFSETQRNKGNFPGRFSGRQFSNSRSEMNVSTLELGDSALYLCASSPRGGTRELFFGEGSRLTVL.

This clonotype has a handful of counts. This sequence joins TRBV28 and TRBJ2-5, with a tentative D call TRBD1 (5 bases). The V end was cut by 3 bases, the J end by 6 bases, with 17 bases between. The CDR3 length is 15 residues. Germline lookup yields CDR1 MDHEN and CDR2 SYDVKM. The CDR3 protein is CASSLVDRGEKTQYF. The DNA of the CDR3 is TGTGCCAGCAGTTTGGTAGATAGGGGCGAGAAGACCCAGTACTTC. The entire variable domain, with the rest obtained from reference TRBV28 and TRBJ2-5, is as follows: DVKVTQSSRYLVKRTGEKVFLECVQDMDHENMFWYRQDPGLGLRLIYFSYDVKMKEKGDIPEGYSVSREKKERFSLILESASTNQTSMYLCASSLVDRGEKTQYFGPGTRLLVL.

The rearrangement uses TRBV20-1 and TRBJ1-1; D ambiguous. The CDR3 has 14 residues. Looked up from germline, CDR1 is DFQATT and CDR2 is SNEGSKA (reference sequence). Trimming cost V 1 base and J 1 base, with 10 bases left between them. CDR3 sequence: CSARVHASNTEAFF. CDR3 DNA sequence: TGCAGTGCTAGAGTTCACGCCTCGAACACTGAAGCTTTCTTT.

This clonotype was seen repeatedly, ten times or more. The genes are TRBV20-1 and TRBJ2-7; no clear D gene. This CDR3 has 14 residues. Germline V gene data show CDR1 as DFQATT and CDR2 as SNEGSKA (reference sequence). Between the trimmed V and J ends, which lost 3 bases and 0 bases, there was a span of 12 bases. CDR3 coding DNA: TGCAGTGCTAGTTATTCGGAGCCCTCCTACGAGCAGTACTTC. It translates to CSASYSEPSYEQYF.

This chain links TRBV25-1 with TRBJ2-5; D ambiguous. Germline V CDR1 and CDR2: MGHDK, SYGVNS. The CDR3 covers 13 residues. Trimming cost V 8 bases and J 1 base, with 11 bases left between them. In DNA, the CDR3 is TGTGCCAGCCGTGGGTTAGGCCAAGAGACCCAGTACTTC. This gives the protein CASRGLGQETQYF.

The table lists this clonotype with a few counts. The CDR3 region is CASSPTRWADTQYF. As DNA, the CDR3 is TGCGCCAGCAGCCCGACCCGGTGGGCAGATACGCAGTATTTT. The J gene is TRBJ2-3, the V gene TRBV4-3; no clear D gene. Per germline, CDR1 LGHNA and CDR2 YSLEER. Trimming stripped 4 bases from V and 4 bases from J, with 12 bases between. The CDR3 runs 14 residues.

This clonotype was counted ten times or more. The chain employs TRBV3-1 and TRBJ1-1; possibly TRBD1 for D (5 bases). The ends were cut back, 0 bases at V and 1 base at J, with 12 bases in the middle. The CDR3 is 16 residues long. Germline-derived CDR1 and CDR2 are LGHDT and YNNKEL (reference sequence). The CDR3 region is CASSQDGGKGNTEAFF. The DNA of the CDR3 is TGTGCCAGCAGCCAAGATGGGGGGAAAGGGAACACTGAAGCTTTCTTT.

With respect to this clonotype: It may be a read error: a sequence one base away is much more abundant. This chain connects TRBV29-1 to TRBJ2-1; 8 bases match TRBD2. This CDR3 is 17 amino acids long. Germline CDR1 and CDR2: SQVTM and ANQGSEA. The V gene end was trimmed by 5 bases and the J gene end by 3 bases; junction bases not matched to a gene: 15. The CDR3 bases are TGCAGCGTTCGACTAGCGCGAGAGCTAGTTCACTACAATGAGCAGTTCTTC. Translating gives CSVRLARELVHYNEQFF.